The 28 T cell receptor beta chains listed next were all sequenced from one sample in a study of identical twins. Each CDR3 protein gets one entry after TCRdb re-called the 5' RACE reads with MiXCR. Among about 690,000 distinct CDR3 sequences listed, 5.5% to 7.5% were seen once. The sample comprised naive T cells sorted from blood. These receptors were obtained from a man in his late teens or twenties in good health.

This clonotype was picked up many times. Here the CDR3 DNA reads TGTGCCAGCAGTTTGCCCCTATATAAGAGCTCCTACAATGAGCAGTTCTTC. It encodes CASSLPLYKSSYNEQFF. The rearrangement joins TRBV27 to TRBJ2-1; D unclear. V was cut by 3 bases and J by 0 bases, with 15 bases left in between. This CDR3 contains 17 residues. Germline CDR1 and CDR2: MNHEY and SMNVEV (reference sequence).

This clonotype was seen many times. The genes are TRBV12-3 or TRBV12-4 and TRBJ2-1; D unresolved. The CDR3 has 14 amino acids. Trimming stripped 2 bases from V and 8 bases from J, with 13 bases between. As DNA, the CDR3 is TGTGCCAGCAGTTTACGGACCACGGTCGATGAGCAGTTCTTC. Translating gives CASSLRTTVDEQFF.

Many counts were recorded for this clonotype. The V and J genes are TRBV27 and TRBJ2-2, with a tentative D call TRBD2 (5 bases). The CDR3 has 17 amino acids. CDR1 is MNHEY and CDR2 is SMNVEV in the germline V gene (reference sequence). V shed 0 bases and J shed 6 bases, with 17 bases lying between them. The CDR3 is CASSLSRASQRSGELFF. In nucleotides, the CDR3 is TGTGCCAGCAGTTTATCGAGGGCATCACAACGGTCCGGGGAGCTGTTTTTT.

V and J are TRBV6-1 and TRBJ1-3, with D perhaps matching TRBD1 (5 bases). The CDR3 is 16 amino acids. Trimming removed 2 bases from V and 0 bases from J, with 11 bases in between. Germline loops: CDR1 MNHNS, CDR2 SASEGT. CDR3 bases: TGTGCCAGCAGTGAACAGGGTCCCATCTCTGGAAACACCATATATTTT. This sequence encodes CASSEQGPISGNTIYF.

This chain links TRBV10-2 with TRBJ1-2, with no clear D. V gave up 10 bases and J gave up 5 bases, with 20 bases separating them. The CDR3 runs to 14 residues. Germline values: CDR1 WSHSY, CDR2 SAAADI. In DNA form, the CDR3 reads TGCGCCACCAGCGAGGATTTCGGAGGGTATGGCTACACCTTC. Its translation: CATSEDFGGYGYTF.

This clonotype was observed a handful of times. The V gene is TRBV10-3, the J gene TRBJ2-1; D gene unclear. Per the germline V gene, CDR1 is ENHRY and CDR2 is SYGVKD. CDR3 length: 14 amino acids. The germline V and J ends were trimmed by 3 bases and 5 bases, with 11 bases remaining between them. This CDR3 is CAISEPPQNNEQFF. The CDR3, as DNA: TGTGCCATCAGTGAACCCCCCCAAAACAATGAGCAGTTCTTC.

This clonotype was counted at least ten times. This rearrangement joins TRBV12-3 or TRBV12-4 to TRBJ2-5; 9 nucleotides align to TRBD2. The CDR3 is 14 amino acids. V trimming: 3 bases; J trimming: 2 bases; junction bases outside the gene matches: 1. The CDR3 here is CASSLTSGQETQYF. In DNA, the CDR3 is TGTGCCAGCAGTTTGACTAGCGGACAAGAGACCCAGTACTTC.

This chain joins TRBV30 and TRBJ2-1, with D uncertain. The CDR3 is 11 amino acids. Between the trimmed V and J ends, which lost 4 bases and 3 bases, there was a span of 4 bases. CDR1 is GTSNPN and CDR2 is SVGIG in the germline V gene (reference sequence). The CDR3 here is CAWTVYNEQFF. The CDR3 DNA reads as TGTGCCTGGACAGTCTACAATGAGCAGTTCTTC. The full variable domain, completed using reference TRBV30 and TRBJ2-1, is SQTIHQWPATLVQPVGSPLSLECTVEGTSNPNLYWYRQAAGRGLQLLFYSVGIGQISSEVPQNLSASRPQDRQFILSSKKLLLSDSGFYLCAWTVYNEQFFGPGTRLTVL.

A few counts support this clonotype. The CDR3 bases are TGCGCCAGCAGCTTGGATTTAAGCGAGACCCAGTACTTC. This gives the protein CASSLDLSETQYF. The rearrangement uses TRBV5-1 and TRBJ2-5; D remains unclear. CDR1 SGHRS and CDR2 YFSETQ come from the germline V gene. Trimming took off 0 bases at V and 5 bases at J, with 8 bases between the two ends. The CDR3 consists of 13 residues.

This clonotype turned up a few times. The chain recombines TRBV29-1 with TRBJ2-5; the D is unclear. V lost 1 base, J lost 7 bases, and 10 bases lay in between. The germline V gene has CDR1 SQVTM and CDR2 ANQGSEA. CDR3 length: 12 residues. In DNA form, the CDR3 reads TGCAGCGTTGAAGCAGACCCGGGGACCCAGTACTTC. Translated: CSVEADPGTQYF.

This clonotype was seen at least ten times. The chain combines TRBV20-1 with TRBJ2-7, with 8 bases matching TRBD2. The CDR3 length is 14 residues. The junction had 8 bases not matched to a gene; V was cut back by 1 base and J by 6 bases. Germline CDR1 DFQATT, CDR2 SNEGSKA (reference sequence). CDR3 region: CSARVTSGPREQYF. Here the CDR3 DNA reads TGCAGTGCTAGAGTCACTAGCGGACCTCGCGAGCAGTACTTC.

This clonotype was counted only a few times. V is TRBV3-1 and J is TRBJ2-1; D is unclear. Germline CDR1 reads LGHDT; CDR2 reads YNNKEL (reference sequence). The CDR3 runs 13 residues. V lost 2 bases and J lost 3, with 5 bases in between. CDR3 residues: CASSQRIYNEQFF. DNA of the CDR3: TGTGCCAGCAGCCAAAGAATCTACAATGAGCAGTTCTTC.

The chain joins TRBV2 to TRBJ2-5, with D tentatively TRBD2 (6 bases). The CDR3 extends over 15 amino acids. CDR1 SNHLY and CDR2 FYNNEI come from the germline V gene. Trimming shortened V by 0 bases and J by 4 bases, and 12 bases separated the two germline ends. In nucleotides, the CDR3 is TGTGCCAGCAGTGAAGCCGGGACTCAACGAGAGACCCAGTACTTC. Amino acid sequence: CASSEAGTQRETQYF. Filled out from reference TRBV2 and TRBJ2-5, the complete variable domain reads EPEVTQTPSHQVTQMGQEVILRCVPISNHLYFYWYRQILGQKVEFLVSFYNNEISEKSEIFDDQFSVERPDGSNFTLKIRSTKLEDSAMYFCASSEAGTQRETQYFGPGTRLLVL.

CDR3 sequence: CSASHDREYRETRSGGAQHF. The CDR3 bases are TGCAGTGCTTCACACGATAGAGAATACCGGGAGACCAGGAGTGGAGGGGCCCAGCATTTT. The V call is TRBV20-1, the J call TRBJ1-5; D is perhaps TRBD1 (5 bases). The germline CDR1 and CDR2 sequences are DFQATT and SNEGSKA (reference sequence). V was shortened by 5 bases and J by 11 bases, with 40 bases between the two germline ends. The CDR3 totals 20 residues.

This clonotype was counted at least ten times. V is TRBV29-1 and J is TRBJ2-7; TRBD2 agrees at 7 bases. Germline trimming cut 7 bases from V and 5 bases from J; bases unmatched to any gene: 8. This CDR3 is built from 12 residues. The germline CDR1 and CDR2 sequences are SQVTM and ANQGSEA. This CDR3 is CSGGRAKNEQYF. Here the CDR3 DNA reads TGCAGCGGAGGGAGGGCGAAAAACGAGCAGTACTTC.

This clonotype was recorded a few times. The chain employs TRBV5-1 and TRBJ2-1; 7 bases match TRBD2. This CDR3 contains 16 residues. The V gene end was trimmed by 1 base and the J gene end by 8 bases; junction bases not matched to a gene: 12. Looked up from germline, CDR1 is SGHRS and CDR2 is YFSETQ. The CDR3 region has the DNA TGCGCCAGCAGCTTGTCCCAGGAGGGAGGGCCTTATGAGCAGTTCTTC. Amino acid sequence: CASSLSQEGGPYEQFF.

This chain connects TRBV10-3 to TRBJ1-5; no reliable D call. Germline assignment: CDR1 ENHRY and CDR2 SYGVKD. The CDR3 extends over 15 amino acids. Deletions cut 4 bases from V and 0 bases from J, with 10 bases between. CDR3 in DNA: TGTGCCATCAGTGTTTCGGGGAATAGCAATCAGCCCCAGCATTTT. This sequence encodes CAISVSGNSNQPQHF.

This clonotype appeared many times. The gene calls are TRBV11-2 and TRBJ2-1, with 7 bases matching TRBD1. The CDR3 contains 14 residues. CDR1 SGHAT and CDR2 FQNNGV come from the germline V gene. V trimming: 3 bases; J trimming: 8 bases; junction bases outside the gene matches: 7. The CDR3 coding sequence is TGTGCCAGCAGCTTCAGACAGGGTTTCTATGAGCAGTTCTTC. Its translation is CASSFRQGFYEQFF.

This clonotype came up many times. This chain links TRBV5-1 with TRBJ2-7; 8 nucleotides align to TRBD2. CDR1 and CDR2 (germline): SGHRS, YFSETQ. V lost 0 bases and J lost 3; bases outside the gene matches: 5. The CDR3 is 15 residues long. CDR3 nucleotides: TGCGCCAGCAGCTTGGGTGTCGGGAGGGACTACGAGCAGTACTTC. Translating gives CASSLGVGRDYEQYF.

CDR3 DNA: TGTGCCAGCAGTCAATCGGGTTACGAGCAGTACGTC. Its protein is CASSQSGYEQYV. The chain is built from TRBV28 and TRBJ2-7; no definite D call. The length of the CDR3 is 12 residues. The germline gives CDR1 MDHEN, CDR2 SYDVKM. With 5 bases removed from V and 4 bases from J, the gap between germline ends came to 9 bases.

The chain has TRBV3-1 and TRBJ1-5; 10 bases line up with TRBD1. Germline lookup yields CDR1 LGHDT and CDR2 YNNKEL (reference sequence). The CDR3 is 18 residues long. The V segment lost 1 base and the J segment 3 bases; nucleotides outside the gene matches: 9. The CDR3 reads CASSQGIPGQGFNQPQHF. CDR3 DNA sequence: TGTGCCAGCAGCCAAGGTATCCCGGGACAGGGGTTCAATCAGCCCCAGCATTTT.

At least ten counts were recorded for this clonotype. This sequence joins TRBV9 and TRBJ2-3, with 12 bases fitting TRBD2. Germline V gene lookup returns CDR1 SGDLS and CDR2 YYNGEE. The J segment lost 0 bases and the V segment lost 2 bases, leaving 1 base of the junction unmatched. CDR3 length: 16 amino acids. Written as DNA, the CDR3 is TGTGCCAGCAGCGTCGGGACTAGCGGGAGCACAGATACGCAGTATTTT. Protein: CASSVGTSGSTDTQYF.

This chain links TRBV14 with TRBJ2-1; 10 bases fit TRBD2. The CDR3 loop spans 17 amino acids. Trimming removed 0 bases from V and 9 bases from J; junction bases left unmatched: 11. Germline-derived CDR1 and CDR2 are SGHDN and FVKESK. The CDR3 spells CASSQDVVLAGVLEQFF. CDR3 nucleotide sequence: TGTGCCAGCAGCCAAGACGTGGTCCTAGCGGGAGTGCTTGAGCAGTTCTTC. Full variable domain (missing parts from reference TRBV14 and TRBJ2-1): EAGVTQFPSHSVIEKGQTVTLRCDPISGHDNLYWYRRVMGKEIKFLLHFVKESKQDESGMPNNRFLAERTGGTYSTLKVQPAELEDSGVYFCASSQDVVLAGVLEQFFGPGTRLTVL.

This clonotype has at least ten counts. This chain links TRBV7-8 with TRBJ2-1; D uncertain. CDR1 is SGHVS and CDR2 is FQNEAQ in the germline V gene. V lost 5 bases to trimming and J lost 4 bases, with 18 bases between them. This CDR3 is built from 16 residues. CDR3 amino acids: CASSPNLQAKYNEQFF. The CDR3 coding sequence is TGTGCCAGCAGCCCTAACCTTCAGGCCAAATACAATGAGCAGTTCTTC.

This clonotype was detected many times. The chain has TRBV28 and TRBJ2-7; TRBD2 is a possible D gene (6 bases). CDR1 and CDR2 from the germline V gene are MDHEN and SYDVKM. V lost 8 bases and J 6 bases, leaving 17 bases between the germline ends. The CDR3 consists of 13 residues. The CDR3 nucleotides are TGTGCCAGCGGGGGTGCTGGGCGGGGCGAGCAGTACGTC. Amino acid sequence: CASGGAGRGEQYV.

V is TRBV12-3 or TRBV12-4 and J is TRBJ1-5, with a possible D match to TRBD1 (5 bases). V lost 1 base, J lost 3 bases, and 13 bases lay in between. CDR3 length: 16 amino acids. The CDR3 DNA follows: TGTGCCAGCAGTTTAGACAGGTTAATTAACAATCAGCCCCAGCATTTT. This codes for CASSLDRLINNQPQHF.

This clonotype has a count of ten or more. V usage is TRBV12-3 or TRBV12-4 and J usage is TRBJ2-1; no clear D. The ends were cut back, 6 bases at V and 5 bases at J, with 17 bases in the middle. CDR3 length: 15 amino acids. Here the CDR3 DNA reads TGTGCCAGCAGCCTACTTCTCCAGCTCCACAATGAGCAGTTCTTC. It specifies CASSLLLQLHNEQFF.

CDR3 sequence: CASSTGGGEQYF. The CDR3 coding sequence is TGTGCCAGTAGTACGGGAGGTGGGGAGCAGTACTTC. V gene TRBV19 combines with J gene TRBJ2-7, with 7 bases identical to TRBD2. The V gene's germline CDR1 is LNHDA and CDR2 SQIVND (reference sequence). V lost 4 bases to trimming and J lost 7 bases; unmatched junction nucleotides: 4. The CDR3 loop spans 12 amino acids. Complete variable domain (other parts from reference TRBV19 and TRBJ2-7): DGGITQSPKYLFRKEGQNVTLSCEQNLNHDAMYWYRQDPGQGLRLIYYSQIVNDFQKGDIAEGYSVSREKKESFPLTVTSAQKNPTAFYLCASSTGGGEQYFGPGTRLTVT.